Presented here are 20 T cell receptor beta chains from one specimen sequenced in a study of spatial heterogeneity in lung cancer (dated by TCRdb to between 2018 and 2020). Beyond this particular receptor, the publication reports: The tumor nonsynonymous mutation count correlated with the number of expanded alpha and beta TCRs within the tumor.

Their antigens remain unidentified. The protocol used for the library was 5' RACE. The listed sequencing device is NextSeq 500. The public sequencing data were trimmed at Q25 with fastp and processed into clonotypes with MiXCR by TCRdb, which kept only in-frame beta chains. Rows with one shared CDR3 protein collapse into an entry with the most common genes and DNA. In all, the sample holds 9,500 to 12,000 distinct CDR3 sequences, and 6% to 9.5% of those were seen once. Around a fifth of the sample lies in the top ten. The time point label of this sample denotes: sample taken at primary tumor resection. The material was lung tumor tissue, obtained at surgery. Receptor source: a female donor with early-stage non-small cell lung cancer.

The gene calls are TRBV6-5 and TRBJ2-3; 15 nucleotides agree with TRBD2. CDR3 size: 16 residues. The V and J ends lost 5 bases and 8 bases, in that order; junction bases with no gene match: 8. Germline CDR1 MNHEY, CDR2 SVGAGI. This chain's CDR3 is CASSKRTSGGVSTQYF. The CDR3 DNA sequence: TGTGCCAGCAGTAAAAGGACTAGCGGGGGGGTTAGTACGCAGTATTTT.

This clonotype showed up many times. The chain employs TRBV10-1 and TRBJ2-7; D remains unclear. The CDR3 has 14 residues. Trimming took 2 bases from V and 6 from J, leaving 14 bases between them. In germline, CDR1 is WNHNN, CDR2 SYGVQD (reference sequence). The CDR3 protein is CASSERRYQGEQYF. Written as DNA, the CDR3 is TGCGCCAGCAGTGAGAGGCGATACCAAGGCGAGCAGTACTTC.

By share, this clonotype ranks as medium-sized. The chain employs TRBV7-8 and TRBJ1-5, with 9 bases identical to TRBD1. Germline V CDR1 and CDR2: SGHVS, FQNEAQ. The CDR3 totals 15 residues. Unmatched junction bases numbered 2, after V lost 1 base and J lost 4 bases. Written as DNA, the CDR3 is TGTGCCAGCAGCTTAGTGGGGACAGGGAATCAGCCCCAGCATTTT. The encoded protein is CASSLVGTGNQPQHF.

This clonotype is deemed medium-sized (0.01 to 0.1%). The V call is TRBV5-1, the J call TRBJ2-1; no reliable D call. The length of the CDR3 is 13 residues. Germline assignment: CDR1 SGHRS and CDR2 YFSETQ. Trimming cost V 1 base and J 5 bases, with 7 bases left between them. The DNA for the CDR3 is TGCGCCAGCAGCTTGAGCACCCACAATGAGCAGTTCTTC. Translating gives CASSLSTHNEQFF. The full variable domain, rest sourced from reference TRBV5-1 and TRBJ2-1, is KAGVTQTPRYLIKTRGQQVTLSCSPISGHRSVSWYQQTPGQGLQFLFEYFSETQRNKGNFPGRFSGRQFSNSRSEMNVSTLELGDSALYLCASSLSTHNEQFFGPGTRLTVL.

The sample holds many counts of this clonotype. V is TRBV29-1 and J is TRBJ1-1; TRBD1 aligns across 7 bases. V trimming: 7 bases; J trimming: 3 bases; junction bases outside the gene matches: 8. This CDR3 is 13 amino acids long. From germline, CDR1 is SQVTM and CDR2 ANQGSEA. The CDR3 bases are TGCAGCGCCTCGACAGGGCCAGACACTGAAGCTTTCTTT. This gives the protein CSASTGPDTEAFF.

In this sample, this clonotype turned up many times. The chain links TRBV5-1 to TRBJ2-2; D gene uncertain. Trimming removed 0 bases from V and 4 bases from J, with 7 bases in between. The CDR3 totals 14 residues. The germline V gene encodes CDR1 SGHRS and CDR2 YFSETQ. The CDR3 loop is CASSLEPITGELFF. CDR3 in DNA: TGCGCCAGCAGCTTGGAGCCAATCACCGGGGAGCTGTTTTTT.

This clonotype showed up many times. V is TRBV25-1 and J is TRBJ1-5; D perhaps matches TRBD1 (5 bases). The CDR3 has 13 residues. Germline V CDR1 and CDR2: MGHDK, SYGVNS. V lost 3 bases and J lost 7, with 10 bases in between. The CDR3 protein is CASSDGGGQPQHF. In DNA, the CDR3 is TGTGCCAGCAGTGATGGTGGGGGGCAGCCCCAGCATTTT.

This clonotype was counted at least ten times. V gene TRBV11-2 combines with J gene TRBJ1-1; possibly TRBD1 for D (6 bases). The CDR3 has 14 amino acids. The V end lost 1 base, the J end lost 10 bases, and 16 bases lay between the germline ends. Germline V CDR1 and CDR2: SGHAT, FQNNGV. The CDR3 spells CASSLVAGAVGAFF. For the CDR3, the DNA is TGTGCCAGCAGCTTAGTGGCGGGGGCTGTTGGAGCTTTCTTT.

At least ten counts were recorded for this clonotype. The chain has TRBV20-1 and TRBJ1-5, with TRBD1 matching 10 bases. CDR1 and CDR2 from the germline V gene are DFQATT and SNEGSKA (reference sequence). The V gene end was trimmed by 0 bases and the J gene end by 2 bases; junction bases not matched to a gene: 4. This CDR3 contains 16 residues. The CDR3 nucleotides read TGCAGTGCTAGAGACTCCGGGACAGGGGGCAATCAGCCCCAGCATTTT. It encodes CSARDSGTGGNQPQHF.

This clonotype has ten or more counts. The J gene is TRBJ2-2, the V gene TRBV5-5; 9 bases fit TRBD1. Unmatched junction bases numbered 5, after V lost 4 bases and J lost 4 bases. CDR3 length: 15 residues. The V gene's germline CDR1 is SGHKS and CDR2 YYEKEE (reference sequence). The CDR3 protein is CASSGPGQGTGELFF. The CDR3 DNA follows: TGTGCCAGCAGCGGACCGGGACAGGGCACCGGGGAGCTGTTTTTT.

This clonotype is labeled as medium-sized (0.01 to 0.1%). The chain is built from TRBV7-8 and TRBJ1-2; 7 bases fit TRBD1. The CDR3 sequence is 15 residues long. The ends lost 3 bases at V and 7 bases at J; junction bases unmatched: 11. Germline-derived CDR1 and CDR2 are SGHVS and FQNEAQ. The CDR3 DNA reads as TGTGCCAGCAGCTTGGGGACAGCATCACCCGCTGGCTACACCTTC. It translates to CASSLGTASPAGYTF.

At least ten counts were recorded for this clonotype. This chain links TRBV7-2 with TRBJ1-2, with D possibly being TRBD1 (5 bases). Trimming stripped 8 bases from V and 2 bases from J, with 18 bases between. The CDR3 is made up of 15 amino acids. The germline CDR1 and CDR2 sequences are SGHTA and FQGNSA. CDR3: CASGAGFLGNYGYTF. Written as DNA, the CDR3 is TGTGCCAGCGGCGCAGGGTTTCTTGGGAACTATGGCTACACCTTC.

By frequency in the sample, this clonotype is medium-sized. The V gene is TRBV6-5, the J gene TRBJ2-3, with 8 positions matching TRBD1. Germline loops: CDR1 MNHEY, CDR2 SVGAGI. With V trimmed by 1 base and J by 5 bases, 11 bases remained unmatched. The CDR3 loop spans 17 amino acids. The CDR3 region is CASSYLTGGTVGDTQYF. CDR3 sequence (DNA): TGTGCCAGCAGTTACTTAACAGGGGGGACCGTTGGAGATACGCAGTATTTT.

The sample holds many counts of this clonotype. The V and J genes are TRBV7-2 and TRBJ2-5; 10 bases are a match to TRBD2. Germline CDR1 reads SGHTA; CDR2 reads FQGNSA. The CDR3 consists of 19 residues. After removal of 1 base from V and 1 base from J, the junction contained 12 bases not matched to a gene. Written as DNA, the CDR3 is TGTGCCAGCAGCTTAGAATCACCACTAGCGGGGCCGCTCCAAGAGACCCAGTACTTC. Translation gives CASSLESPLAGPLQETQYF. Complete variable domain (other parts from reference TRBV7-2 and TRBJ2-5): GAGVSQSPSNKVTEKGKDVELRCDPISGHTALYWYRQSLGQGLEFLIYFQGNSAPDKSGLPSDRFSAERTGGSVSTLTIQRTQQEDSAVYLCASSLESPLAGPLQETQYFGPGTRLLVL.

There are many counts of this clonotype. The genes are TRBV19 and TRBJ1-4; D may be TRBD1 (6 bases). Trimming left V 7 bases short and J 7 bases short, with 19 bases between. Looked up from germline, CDR1 is LNHDA and CDR2 is SQIVND (reference sequence). The CDR3 runs to 15 residues. CDR3 amino acids: CASTRTLTGAEKLFF. The CDR3 DNA reads TGTGCCAGTACTCGGACCCTTACGGGGGCTGAAAAACTGTTTTTT. Combining the CDR3 with reference TRBV19 and TRBJ1-4 gives the whole variable domain DGGITQSPKYLFRKEGQNVTLSCEQNLNHDAMYWYRQDPGQGLRLIYYSQIVNDFQKGDIAEGYSVSREKKESFPLTVTSAQKNPTAFYLCASTRTLTGAEKLFFGSGTQLSVL.

This clonotype occurred many times. The chain uses TRBV11-2 and TRBJ2-4; possible D gene TRBD1, 6 bases. CDR1 SGHAT and CDR2 FQNNGV come from the germline V gene. The V and J ends lost 3 bases and 10 bases respectively, with 13 bases between them. This CDR3 has 13 residues. CDR3 DNA sequence: TGTGCCAGCAGCTTCCACAGGGCCGAGATTCAGTACTTC. Translated, it gives CASSFHRAEIQYF.

This clonotype was detected only a few times. The chain uses TRBV6-1 and TRBJ1-2, with unresolved D. This CDR3 is 14 amino acids long. Trimming shortened V by 1 base and J by 8 bases, and 14 bases separated the two germline ends. Germline V CDR1 and CDR2: MNHNS, SASEGT. CDR3 sequence reads: CASSEDLALLGYTF. In nucleotides, the CDR3 is TGTGCCAGCAGTGAAGACCTTGCATTACTCGGCTACACCTTC.

This clonotype was seen repeatedly, ten times or more. The J gene is TRBJ2-3, the V gene TRBV5-1, with TRBD1 matching 7 bases. Losses at the gene ends were 4 bases for V and 2 bases for J; bases not matched to a gene: 4. CDR1 and CDR2 from the germline V gene are SGHRS and YFSETQ. The length of the CDR3 is 14 residues. In nucleotides, the CDR3 is TGCGCCAGCAGCCTCGAGGGGGCCACAGATACGCAGTATTTT. Its translation is CASSLEGATDTQYF.

This clonotype was seen only a few times. No DNA is shown, since the ends of the CDR3 on it are uncertain; the CDR3 is the one TCRdb lists. CDR3 loop: CTSWDSALYLCASSLNPNQPQHF. J is TRBJ1-5 and V is TRBV5-6. Germline V CDR1 and CDR2: SGHDT, YYEEEE. The CDR3 is 23 amino acids in total, end residues counted.

The table lists this clonotype with many counts. The chain combines TRBV27 with TRBJ2-2, with 7 bases matching TRBD1. The germline CDR1 and CDR2 sequences are MNHEY and SMNVEV (reference sequence). The CDR3 is made up of 15 amino acids. The junction had 3 bases not matched to a gene; V was cut back by 4 bases and J by 1 base. The CDR3 DNA is TGTGCCAGCAGTTCGGGACAGAAGAACACCGGGGAGCTGTTTTTT. It encodes CASSSGQKNTGELFF.